This T cell receptor (beta chain) originates from a study of vaccination effects on CD4 cells after COVID-19. Expansion with viral peptide pools was applied to antigen-specific CD4+ T cells by the ViraFEST assay prior to sequencing. Subsequent to a culture period of more than 9 days, CD4+ T cells were isolated. Two-dose vaccination with either BNT162b2 or mRNA-1273 was given to the participants. Wells each received some 2.2 million PBMC, cultured with approximately 9.1 IU/ml IL-2 and about 9 ug/ml peptides. Both day 3 and day 7 saw half the medium replaced with IL-2 medium. Libraries were prepared by immunoSEQ multiplex PCR; TCRdb keeps only in-frame clonotypes and omits some of them. The sample consists of 55,000 to 70,000 clones, about 80% of them appearing once. To note about this clone: The antigen is not known.

The junction had 9 bases not matched to a gene; V was cut back by 6 bases and J by 7 bases. CDR1 and CDR2 from the germline V gene are SGHTS and YDEGEE. CDR3 length: 13 residues. Findings and limits, study-wide: Healthy vaccinees' vaccine-induced clones included only 1 of 255 cross-reacting with common cold coronaviruses.

J is TRBJ1-1 and V is TRBV5-8, with TRBD1 identical over 7 bases. This clonotype was obtained from a human donor who received a COVID-19 vaccine. Specimen: CD4+ T cells from PBMCs cultured with HCoV-OC43 spike peptides, collected after COVID-19 vaccination. Stated subset: HCoV-OC43 spike overlapping peptide pool stimulation. The CDR3 is CASKKAGGGEAFF. Written as DNA, the CDR3 is TGTGCCAGCAAAAAGGCAGGGGGAGGTGAAGCTTTCTTT.